This is a list of T cell receptor beta chains from one sample in a study of shared clonotypes between healthy human individuals. Assay used: immunoSEQ multiplex PCR; TCRdb lists only in-frame clones, some missing. The sample gives around 690,000 clones, 90% of which show up once; 34% is in the top ten. The specimen sequenced was memory CD8+ T cells from PBMCs. These receptors were obtained from a man younger than 35 in good health. Some clones in this sample may be carry-over from other donors' samples. Both conserved end residues are part of each CDR3. The D gene is left open where the match is weak. Size is omitted from some rows. Given values are once, few, many or a class for expanded clones.

D gene: TRBD1
V gene: TRBV5-1
J gene: TRBJ1-1
clone size: -
CDR3 DNA: TGCGCCAGCAGCTCACAATATATTGACAGGGACGGTGGGACTGAAGCTTTCTTT
CDR3 protein: CASSSQYIDRDGGTEAFF

D gene: -
V gene: TRBV13
J gene: TRBJ2-7
clone size: -
CDR3 DNA: -
CDR3 protein: CASSVGQGARDEQCF

D gene: -
V gene: TRBV7-9
J gene: TRBJ1-5
clone size: -
CDR3 DNA: TGTGCCAGCAGCGTCGGGGGACAGCCCCAGCATTTT
CDR3 protein: CASSVGGQPQHF

D gene: TRBD2
V gene: TRBV27
J gene: TRBJ2-1
clone size: -
CDR3 DNA: TGTGCCAGCAGTTTGGGACTAGATGATGAGCAGTTCTTC
CDR3 protein: CASSLGLDDEQFF

D gene: -
V gene: TRBV29-1
J gene: TRBJ2-7
clone size: -
CDR3 DNA: TGCAGCGTTGGTGGGACACCAGTCTACGAGCAGTACTTC
CDR3 protein: CSVGGTPVYEQYF

D gene: -
V gene: TRBV2
J gene: TRBJ2-1
clone size: many
CDR3 DNA: TGTGCCAGCAGGCGACTAGGTCAGGAGCAGTTCTTC
CDR3 protein: CASRRLGQEQFF

D gene: -
V gene: TRBV2
J gene: TRBJ2-7
clone size: -
CDR3 DNA: TGTGCCAGCAGTCTGGGACGTGAGCAGTACTTC
CDR3 protein: CASSLGREQYF

D gene: -
V gene: TRBV27
J gene: TRBJ1-1
clone size: -
CDR3 DNA: TGTGCCAGCAGTTTATCAAGGGGTACAGGGTCGGTCACTGAAGCTTTCTTT
CDR3 protein: CASSLSRGTGSVTEAFF

D gene: -
V gene: TRBV4-2
J gene: TRBJ2-1
clone size: -
CDR3 DNA: TGTGCCAGCAGCCAAGACTCATACAATGAGCAGTTCTTC
CDR3 protein: CASSQDSYNEQFF

D gene: TRBD2
V gene: TRBV27
J gene: TRBJ2-7
clone size: -
CDR3 DNA: TGTGCCAGCAGTCATATAGCCCCGGGGAGTAGCGGGAGGAACTTCCCCCTACGCGAGCAGTACTTC
CDR3 protein: CASSHIAPGSSGRNFPLREQYF

D gene: -
V gene: TRBV7-2
J gene: TRBJ1-1
clone size: once
CDR3 DNA: TGTGCCAGCAGCTTAGCAGCCATGAACACTGAAGCTTTCTTT
CDR3 protein: CASSLAAMNTEAFF

D gene: TRBD1
V gene: TRBV28
J gene: TRBJ1-4
clone size: -
CDR3 DNA: TGTGCCAGCAGTTCCACCCGGTCAGGGACAGGGGCTAATGAAAAACTGTTTTTT
CDR3 protein: CASSSTRSGTGANEKLFF

D gene: TRBD2
V gene: TRBV7-3
J gene: TRBJ2-3
clone size: -
CDR3 DNA: TGTGCCAGCAGCTCTCCTTCGGAGGATAGCGGGATAGGCATAGATACGCAGTATTTT
CDR3 protein: CASSSPSEDSGIGIDTQYF

D gene: -
V gene: TRBV11-2
J gene: TRBJ2-7
clone size: -
CDR3 DNA: TGTGCCAGCAGCTTAAGGGACGGGGGTATCGAGCAGTACTTC
CDR3 protein: CASSLRDGGIEQYF

D gene: TRBD1
V gene: TRBV2
J gene: TRBJ2-7
clone size: -
CDR3 DNA: TGTGCCAGCAGTGAATCCGTCGGGACAGGGATCTACGAGCAGTACTTC
CDR3 protein: CASSESVGTGIYEQYF

D gene: -
V gene: TRBV6-5
J gene: TRBJ1-2
clone size: -
CDR3 DNA: TGTGCCAGCAGTTACGACAGATACTATGGCTACACCTTC
CDR3 protein: CASSYDRYYGYTF

D gene: TRBD1
V gene: TRBV7-6
J gene: TRBJ2-2
clone size: -
CDR3 DNA: TGTGCCAGCAGCTTACAGACAGGGCCTTGGGGGTCCGGGGAGCTGTTTTTT
CDR3 protein: CASSLQTGPWGSGELFF

D gene: -
V gene: TRBV27
J gene: TRBJ2-2
clone size: -
CDR3 DNA: TGTGCCAGCAGACCGTTTATTTCTGAGGACGGGGTAACCGGGGAGCTGTTTTTT
CDR3 protein: CASRPFISEDGVTGELFF

D gene: -
V gene: TRBV2
J gene: TRBJ2-1
clone size: -
CDR3 DNA: TGTGCCAGCAGTGAGAAACAAGACTACAATGAGCAGTTCTTC
CDR3 protein: CASSEKQDYNEQFF

D gene: TRBD1
V gene: TRBV4-1
J gene: TRBJ2-7
clone size: -
CDR3 DNA: TGCGCCAGCACCCGAGGCACAGTCGGACAGGGGGCGATCGCGCGGGCCTACGAGCAGTACTTC
CDR3 protein: CASTRGTVGQGAIARAYEQYF

D gene: -
V gene: TRBV7-9
J gene: TRBJ2-3
clone size: -
CDR3 DNA: TGTGCCAGCAGCTTGTTCGACAGTTCTAGCACAGATACGCAGTATTTT
CDR3 protein: CASSLFDSSSTDTQYF

D gene: TRBD1
V gene: TRBV2
J gene: TRBJ2-4
clone size: -
CDR3 DNA: TGTGCCAGCAGGGTGGCAGGGGGAAAAAACATTCAGTACTTC
CDR3 protein: CASRVAGGKNIQYF